Here is one TCR beta chain with its context. These data are taken from a study of CD8+ T cells in alopecia areata. Once RNA had been extracted, it was reverse transcribed into cDNA to act as the sequencing template. Repertoires were generated with immunoSEQ multiplex PCR, while TCRdb's copy carries only in-frame clones and drops some. The sample lists hundreds of thousands of clones, 60% occurring once. Treatment here: oral pan-JAK inhibitor, 5-10 mg twice daily. Per germline, CDR1 LNHNV and CDR2 YYDKDF (reference sequence). V lost 1 base and J 6 bases, leaving 18 bases between the germline ends. The CDR3 is made up of 17 amino acids.

The sequence was obtained from a human donor with alopecia areata. The chain uses TRBV15 and TRBJ2-2, with D perhaps matching TRBD2 (6 bases). The sequencing here drew on CD4+ T cells sorted from blood, taken around week 54, from a patient treated with tofacitinib. The CDR3 loop is CATSRAVGVRGSGELFF. The CDR3 DNA is TGTGCCACCAGCAGAGCAGTAGGGGTTCGGGGGTCCGGGGAGCTGTTTTTT. The variable domain in full, with the rest retrieved from reference TRBV15 and TRBJ2-2, is DAMVIQNPRYQVTQFGKPVTLSCSQTLNHNVMYWYQQKSSQAPKLLFHYYDKDFNNEADTPDNFQSRRPNTSFCFLDIRSPGLGDTAMYLCATSRAVGVRGSGELFFGEGSRLTVL.